The next 5 T cell receptor beta chains were all read from a single sample in a study of blood T cell repertoires in COVID-19. This table comes from immunoSEQ multiplex PCR, and its TCRdb copy is limited to in-frame clones, with some not included. The table records about 180,000 clones, around 76% of them present only once. Material: peripheral blood. These receptor sequences come from a woman between 70 and 85 years old with acute or convalescent COVID-19.

The rearrangement uses TRBV6-5 and TRBJ1-1; a weak D match, TRBD1 (6 bases). There are 15 residues in the CDR3. Germline CDR1 reads MNHEY; CDR2 reads SVGAGI. V shed 6 bases and J shed 5 bases, with 19 bases lying between them. CDR3 bases: TGTGCCAGCAGGCCTTCACAGGGAGGGGGGACTGAAGCTTTCTTT. Translation: CASRPSQGGGTEAFF.

V and J are TRBV11-2 and TRBJ2-1; TRBD1 agrees at 9 bases. Germline CDR1 is SGHAT and CDR2 is FQNNGV. CDR3 length: 14 amino acids. V lost 5 bases and J lost 7; bases outside the gene matches: 6. The CDR3 nucleotides read TGTGCCAGCAGCCCTAACAGGGGGCTAAATGAGCAGTTCTTC. Translation gives CASSPNRGLNEQFF.

V and J are TRBV7-8 and TRBJ1-2; TRBD1 agrees at 7 bases. Losses at the gene ends were 5 bases for V and 2 bases for J; bases not matched to a gene: 8. Germline CDR1 SGHVS, CDR2 FQNEAQ. This CDR3 region has 15 residues. The CDR3 DNA reads TGTGCCAGCAGCCGAGTGGGGACAGCAAACTATGGCTACACCTTC. Protein product: CASSRVGTANYGYTF.

J is TRBJ1-6 and V is TRBV29-1; a weak D match, TRBD1 (5 bases). This CDR3 region has 13 residues. Trimming took 5 bases from V and 9 from J, leaving 14 bases between them. Germline V lookup: CDR1 SQVTM, CDR2 ANQGSEA. Here the CDR3 DNA reads TGCAGCGTTTCAGGGTTTGAAGGTTCACCCCTCCACTTT. This encodes CSVSGFEGSPLHF.

This clone was recorded once. The rearrangement joins TRBV27 to TRBJ1-5, with D unclear. The germline gives CDR1 MNHEY, CDR2 SMNVEV (reference sequence). V was shortened by 0 bases and J by 7 bases, with 7 bases between the two germline ends. This CDR3 is 13 amino acids long. The CDR3 DNA reads TGTGCCAGCAGTTTATCCTGGAGCCAGCCCCAGCATTTT. Translating it yields CASSLSWSQPQHF.